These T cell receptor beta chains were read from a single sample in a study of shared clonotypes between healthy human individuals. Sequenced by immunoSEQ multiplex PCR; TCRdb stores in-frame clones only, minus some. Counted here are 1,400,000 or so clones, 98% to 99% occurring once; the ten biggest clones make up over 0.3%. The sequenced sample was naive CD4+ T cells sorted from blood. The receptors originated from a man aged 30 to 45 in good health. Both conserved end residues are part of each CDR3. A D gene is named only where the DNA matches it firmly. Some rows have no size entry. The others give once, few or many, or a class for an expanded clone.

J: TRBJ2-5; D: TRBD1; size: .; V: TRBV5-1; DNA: TGCGCCAGCAGCTTAGGGGGCCTAAAGGAGACCCAGTACTTC; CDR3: CASSLGGLKETQYF
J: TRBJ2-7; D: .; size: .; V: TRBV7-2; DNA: TGTGCCAGCAGCTTAGTATCACAGGGTTCCCACGAGCAGTACTTC; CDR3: CASSLVSQGSHEQYF
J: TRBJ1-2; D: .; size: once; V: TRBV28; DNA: TGTGCCAGCAGTTACCACAGGGATCCCTATGGCTACACCTTC; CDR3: CASSYHRDPYGYTF
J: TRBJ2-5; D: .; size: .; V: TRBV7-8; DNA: TGTGCCAGCAGCTTAGTTCTATCGGGTACGGAGACCCAGTACTTC; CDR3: CASSLVLSGTETQYF
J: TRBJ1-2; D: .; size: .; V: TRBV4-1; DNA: TGCGCCAGCAGCCTGACAGTGGGGCGGGGTGGCTACACCTTC; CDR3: CASSLTVGRGGYTF
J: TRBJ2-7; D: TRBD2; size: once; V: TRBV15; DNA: TGTGCCACATCAGGGCTAGCGGGAGGAGTGGAGCAGTACTTC; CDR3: CATSGLAGGVEQYF
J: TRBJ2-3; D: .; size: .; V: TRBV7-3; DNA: TGTGCCAGCAGCTTAATTTCCGGGACAAACACCGATACGCAGTATTTT; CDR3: CASSLISGTNTDTQYF
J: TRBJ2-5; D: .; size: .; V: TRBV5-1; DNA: TGCGCCAGCAGCTTGGTTACGGGACAGCCTAGTCTAGCGGACCAAGAGACCCAGTACTTC; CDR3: CASSLVTGQPSLADQETQYF
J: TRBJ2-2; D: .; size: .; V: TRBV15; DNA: TGTGCCACCAGCAGAGGATCGGGTCCTAACACCGGGGAGCTGTTTTTT; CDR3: CATSRGSGPNTGELFF
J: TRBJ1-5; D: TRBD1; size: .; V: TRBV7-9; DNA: TGTGCCAGCAGCTTAGGGAGGACAGGCCAGCCCCAGCATTTT; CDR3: CASSLGRTGQPQHF
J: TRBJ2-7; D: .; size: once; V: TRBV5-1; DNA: TGCGCCAGCAGCACATATCGGGGGCAGGTCGGCGAGCAGTACTTC; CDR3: CASSTYRGQVGEQYF
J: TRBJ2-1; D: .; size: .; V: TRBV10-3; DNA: TGTGCCATCAGTGAGTCGTTAGCCGGTGAGCAGTTCTTC; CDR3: CAISESLAGEQFF
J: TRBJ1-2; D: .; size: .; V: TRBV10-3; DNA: TGTGCCATCAGTGAAAGGCCGGACCCATATGGCTACACCTTC; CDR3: CAISERPDPYGYTF
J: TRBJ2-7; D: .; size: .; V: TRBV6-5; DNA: TGTGCCAGCAGCCTGACATTTAACTCCTACGAGCAGTACTTC; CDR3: CASSLTFNSYEQYF
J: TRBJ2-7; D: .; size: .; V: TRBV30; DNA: TGTGCCTGGAGGATTCCGGGACCCATGGTTTCCTACGAGCAGTACTTC; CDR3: CAWRIPGPMVSYEQYF
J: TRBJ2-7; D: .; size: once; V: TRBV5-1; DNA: TGCGCCAGCAGCCAGGACGGCTACGAGCAGTACTTC; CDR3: CASSQDGYEQYF
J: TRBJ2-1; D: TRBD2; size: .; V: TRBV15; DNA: TGTGCCACCAGCAGAGACCGCTCCAGACTAGCGGGATCTGAGCAGTTCTTC; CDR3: CATSRDRSRLAGSEQFF
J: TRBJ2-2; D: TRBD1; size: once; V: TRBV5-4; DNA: TGTGCCAGCAGCTTCGACAGGGTAGCCGGGGAGCTGTTTTTT; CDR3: CASSFDRVAGELFF
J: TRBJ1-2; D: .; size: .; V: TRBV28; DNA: TGTGCCAGCACTGAGAATACTAACTATGGCTACACCTTC; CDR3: CASTENTNYGYTF
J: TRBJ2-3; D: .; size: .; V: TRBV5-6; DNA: TGTGCCAGCAGCTTGGCTGGAGGGGACACAGATACGCAGTATTTT; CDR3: CASSLAGGDTDTQYF
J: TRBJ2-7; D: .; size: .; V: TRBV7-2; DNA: TGTGCCAGCAGCTTAGACAGGGCTACCTACGAGCAGTACTTC; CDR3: CASSLDRATYEQYF
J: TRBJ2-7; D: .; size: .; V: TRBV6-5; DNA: TGTGCCAGCAGGTGGACAGTCGGCTCCTACGAGCAGTACTTC; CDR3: CASRWTVGSYEQYF
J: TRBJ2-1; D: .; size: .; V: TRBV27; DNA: TGTGCCAGCAGTTCCCCCATGGCGGGGGCCTCCTACAATGAGCAGTTCTTC; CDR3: CASSSPMAGASYNEQFF
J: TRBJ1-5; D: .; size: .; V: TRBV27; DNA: TGTGCCAGCAGTTTTGGGAAAAATCAGCCCCAGCATTTT; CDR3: CASSFGKNQPQHF
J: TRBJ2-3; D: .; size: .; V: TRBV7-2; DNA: TGTGCCAGCAGCACGCGGACATCTAATACGCAGTATTTT; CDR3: CASSTRTSNTQYF
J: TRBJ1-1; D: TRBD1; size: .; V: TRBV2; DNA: TGTGCCAGCAGCGGACAGGGGGGGTTGACTGAAGCTTTCTTT; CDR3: CASSGQGGLTEAFF
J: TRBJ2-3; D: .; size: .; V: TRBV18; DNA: TGTGCCAGCTCACTCCCTCTGACTAGGTCTGTTGCTACGCAGTATTTT; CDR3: CASSLPLTRSVATQYF
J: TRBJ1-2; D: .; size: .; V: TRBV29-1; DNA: TGCAGCGGGCTTGGGGATACAGCTAACTATGGCTACACCTTC; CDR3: CSGLGDTANYGYTF
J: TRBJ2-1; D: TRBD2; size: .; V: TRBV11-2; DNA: TGTGCCAGCAGCTTAGAACTAGCGGGAACACGGCAGTTCTTC; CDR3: CASSLELAGTRQFF
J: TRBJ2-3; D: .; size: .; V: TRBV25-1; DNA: TGTGCCAGCAGTGAATATAAGAATGTAGATACGCAGTATTTT; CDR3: CASSEYKNVDTQYF
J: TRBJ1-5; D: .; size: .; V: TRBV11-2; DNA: TGTGCCAGCAGCTCGGGGGCCTTTGGGCCCAATCAGCCCCAGCATTTT; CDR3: CASSSGAFGPNQPQHF
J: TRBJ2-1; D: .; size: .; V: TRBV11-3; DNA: TGTGCCAGCAGCTTAGTGGGGCGCTCCAATGAGCAGTTCTTC; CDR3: CASSLVGRSNEQFF
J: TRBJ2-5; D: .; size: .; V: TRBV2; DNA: TGTGCCAGCAGCGACGGACGGTCACAAGAGACCCAGTACTTC; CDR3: CASSDGRSQETQYF
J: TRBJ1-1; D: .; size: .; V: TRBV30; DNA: TGTGCCTGGAGCACAGGGACTCCTACTGAAGCTTTCTTT; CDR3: CAWSTGTPTEAFF
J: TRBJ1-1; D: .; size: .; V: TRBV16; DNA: TGTGCCGCCTCGGACCCCCGGAGGACCTCTGAAGCTTTCTTT; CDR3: CAASDPRRTSEAFF
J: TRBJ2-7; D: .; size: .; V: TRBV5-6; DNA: TGTGCCAGCAGCTTGGTTAGCGGACGCTCCTACGAGCAGTACTTC; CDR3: CASSLVSGRSYEQYF
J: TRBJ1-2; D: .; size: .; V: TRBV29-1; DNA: TGCAGCGTGTCCGATCTGGGAGGCTACACCTTC; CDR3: CSVSDLGGYTF
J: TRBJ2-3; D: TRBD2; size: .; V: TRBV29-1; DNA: TGCAGCGTCGTGAGCGGGAGGGTTGGCACAGATACGCAGTATTTT; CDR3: CSVVSGRVGTDTQYF
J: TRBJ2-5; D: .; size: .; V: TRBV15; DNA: TGTGCCACCAGCAGGGGACGGGACCAAGAGACCCAGTACTTC; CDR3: CATSRGRDQETQYF
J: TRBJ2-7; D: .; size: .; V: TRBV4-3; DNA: TGCGCCAGCAGCCTTGCGTTTGGGTCCTACGAGCAGTACTTC; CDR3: CASSLAFGSYEQYF
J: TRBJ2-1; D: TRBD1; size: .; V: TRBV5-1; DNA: TGCGCCAGCAGCGCCAAACAGGGGATCGGGAACAATGAGCAGTTCTTC; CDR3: CASSAKQGIGNNEQFF
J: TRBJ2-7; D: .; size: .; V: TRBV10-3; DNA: TGTGCCATCAGTGAGGGCAACTACGAGCAGTACTTC; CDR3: CAISEGNYEQYF
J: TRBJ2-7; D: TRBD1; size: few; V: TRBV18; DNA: TGTGCCAGCTCACGGGGACAGGGAGAAACCTACGAGCAGTACTTC; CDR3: CASSRGQGETYEQYF
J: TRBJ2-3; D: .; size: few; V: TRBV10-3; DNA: TGTGCCATCAGTGTCACAGATACGCAGTATTTT; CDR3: CAISVTDTQYF
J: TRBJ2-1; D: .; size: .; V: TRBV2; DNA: TGTGCCAGCAGTGAGGCAGGGAGCCCCTACAATGAGCAGTTCTTC; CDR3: CASSEAGSPYNEQFF